The 5 T cell receptor beta chains presented below share a single source sample, sequenced in a study of CD8 T cells in Susac syndrome. It was with random hexamers that 0.5 to 1 ug RNA was reverse transcribed. TCRdb itself ran the immunoSEQ multiplex PCR reads through MiXCR, one entry per CDR3 protein. Among 100,000 to 150,000 distinct CDR3 sequences, more than 90% were seen once, and the ten largest hold more than 0.095%. The specimen sequenced was CD4+ T cells from PBMCs. The receptors shown here come from a human donor in good health.

The chain couples TRBV29-1 to TRBJ1-1; TRBD1 agrees at 8 bases. The V gene's germline CDR1 is SQVTM and CDR2 ANQGSEA. The CDR3 runs 12 residues. The V segment lost 7 bases and the J segment 7 bases; nucleotides outside the gene matches: 8. As DNA, the CDR3 is TGCAGCGCACGCCCAGGGACAGGTGAAGCTTTCTTT. Translated, it gives CSARPGTGEAFF.

The chain uses TRBV28 and TRBJ2-6; no firm D call. Between the trimmed V and J ends, which lost 2 bases and 1 base, there was a span of 12 bases. The CDR3 consists of 17 residues. Germline V CDR1 and CDR2: MDHEN, SYDVKM. The CDR3, as DNA: TGTGCCAGCAGTTTAGGGCCCTCAGTGTCTGGGGCCAACGTCCTGACTTTC. It codes for CASSLGPSVSGANVLTF.

The J gene is TRBJ2-7, the V gene TRBV29-1; TRBD2 matches at 7 bases. Germline CDR1 reads SQVTM; CDR2 reads ANQGSEA. CDR3 size: 13 residues. Trimming removed 4 bases from V and 4 bases from J; junction bases left unmatched: 7. The CDR3 bases are TGCAGCGTTGGTGGTGGGGGGGGATACGAGCAGTACTTC. This sequence encodes CSVGGGGGYEQYF.

The chain employs TRBV3-1 and TRBJ2-1, with 9 bases aligning to TRBD1. After removal of 5 bases from V and 2 bases from J, the junction contained 7 bases not matched to a gene. The germline gives CDR1 LGHDT, CDR2 YNNKEL (reference sequence). The CDR3 is 16 residues long. The CDR3 sequence: CASSELGQGAYNEQFF. The CDR3 coding sequence is TGTGCCAGCAGCGAACTGGGACAGGGTGCCTACAATGAGCAGTTCTTC.

The chain uses TRBV29-1 and TRBJ1-5; D is uncertain. The CDR3 loop spans 13 amino acids. The V and J ends lost 4 bases and 2 bases respectively, with 9 bases between them. The germline V gene has CDR1 SQVTM and CDR2 ANQGSEA. This CDR3 is CSVGAGGNQPQHF. DNA for the CDR3: TGCAGCGTTGGGGCAGGCGGCAATCAGCCCCAGCATTTT.